The source of this T cell receptor beta chain is a study of blood T cell repertoires in COVID-19. The overall study: COVID-19 samples, acute and convalescent, were from the United States, Italy and Spain.

Method: immunoSEQ multiplex PCR; TCRdb's copy keeps in-frame clones and lacks some. The sample comprises about 97,000 clones, more than 85% of which are singletons, and under 3% rests with the top ten. From germline, CDR1 is ENHRY and CDR2 SYGVKD. CDR3 length equals 14 residues. V was clipped by 5 bases and J by 8 bases, with 18 bases between them. The TCR comes from a man aged 45-65 years with active or convalescent COVID-19. The material sequenced was peripheral blood. This chain joins TRBV10-3 and TRBJ1-1, with D unclear. The CDR3 DNA reads as TGTGCCATCAGTCCCCTATCGGGGTCCTCAGAAGCTTTCTTT. Amino acid sequence: CAISPLSGSSEAFF.